This T cell receptor (beta chain) was captured by sequencing in a study of shared clonotypes between healthy human individuals. Comment on this clone: The target antigen is unknown.

The CDR3 is 15 residues long. CDR1 and CDR2 (germline): LNHDA, SQIVND (reference sequence). J was trimmed by 0 bases and V by 6 bases; bases with no gene match: 4. Findings and limits, study-wide: Lower generation probabilities were found for non-shared clonotypes than for those shared by all four donors.

TCRdb's copy holds only in-frame clones and misses some; the assay was immunoSEQ multiplex PCR. The sample holds millions of clones; 90% to 95% are singletons and the top ten take 0.13%. Input material: naive CD4+ T cells sorted from blood. Subset described: CD45RA+ positively selected. The sequence was obtained from a man aged 18 to 30 in good health. V and J are TRBV19 and TRBJ2-4, with 8 bases lining up with TRBD2. CDR3 nucleotide sequence: TGTGCCAGTAGCCGGGGGGGATCAGCCAAAAACATTCAGTACTTC. Its translation: CASSRGGSAKNIQYF. The variable domain in full, completed from reference TRBV19 and TRBJ2-4, reads DGGITQSPKYLFRKEGQNVTLSCEQNLNHDAMYWYRQDPGQGLRLIYYSQIVNDFQKGDIAEGYSVSREKKESFPLTVTSAQKNPTAFYLCASSRGGSAKNIQYFGAGTRLSVL.